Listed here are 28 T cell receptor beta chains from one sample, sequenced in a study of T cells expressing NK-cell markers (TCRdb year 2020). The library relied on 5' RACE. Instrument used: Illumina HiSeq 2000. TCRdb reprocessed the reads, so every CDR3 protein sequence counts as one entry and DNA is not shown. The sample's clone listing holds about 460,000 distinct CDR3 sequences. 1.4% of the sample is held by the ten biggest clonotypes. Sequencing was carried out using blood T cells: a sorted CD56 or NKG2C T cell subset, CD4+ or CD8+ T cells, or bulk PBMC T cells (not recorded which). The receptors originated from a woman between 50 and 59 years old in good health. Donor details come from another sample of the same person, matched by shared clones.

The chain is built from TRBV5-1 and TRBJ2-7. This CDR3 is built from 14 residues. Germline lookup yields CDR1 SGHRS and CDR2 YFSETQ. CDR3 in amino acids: CASSSLGGSYEQYF.

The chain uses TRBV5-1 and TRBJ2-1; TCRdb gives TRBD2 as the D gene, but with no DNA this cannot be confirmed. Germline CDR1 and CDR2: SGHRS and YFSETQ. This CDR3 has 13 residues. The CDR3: CASTFPGLDEQFF.

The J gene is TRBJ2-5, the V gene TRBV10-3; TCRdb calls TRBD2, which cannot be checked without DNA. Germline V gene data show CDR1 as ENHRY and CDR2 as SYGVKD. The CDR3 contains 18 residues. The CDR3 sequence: CATQELAGGPEGKETQYF.

The CDR3 region is CSARVMSSYNEQFF. The rearrangement uses TRBV20-1 and TRBJ2-1. CDR1 DFQATT and CDR2 SNEGSKA come from the germline V gene (reference sequence). The CDR3 contains 14 residues.

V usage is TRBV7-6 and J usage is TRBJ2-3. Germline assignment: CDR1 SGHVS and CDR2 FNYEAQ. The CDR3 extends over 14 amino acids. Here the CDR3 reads CASSFTLDTDTQYF.

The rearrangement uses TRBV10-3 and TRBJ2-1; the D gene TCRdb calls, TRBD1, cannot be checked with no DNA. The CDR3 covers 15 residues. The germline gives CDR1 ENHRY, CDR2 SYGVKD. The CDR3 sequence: CAISERAGHYNEQFF.

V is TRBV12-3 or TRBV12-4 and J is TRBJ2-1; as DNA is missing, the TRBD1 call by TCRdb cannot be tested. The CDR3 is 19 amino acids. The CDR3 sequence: CASSLRGTGGSRVGNEQFF.

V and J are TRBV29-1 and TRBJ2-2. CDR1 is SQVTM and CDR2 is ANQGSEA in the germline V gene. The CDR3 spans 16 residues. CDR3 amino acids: CSVQVSLTPNTGELFF.

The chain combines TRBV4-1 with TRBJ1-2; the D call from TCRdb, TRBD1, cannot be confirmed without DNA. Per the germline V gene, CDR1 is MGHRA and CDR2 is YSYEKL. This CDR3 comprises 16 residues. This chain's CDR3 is CASSLPRGQGSLGYTF.

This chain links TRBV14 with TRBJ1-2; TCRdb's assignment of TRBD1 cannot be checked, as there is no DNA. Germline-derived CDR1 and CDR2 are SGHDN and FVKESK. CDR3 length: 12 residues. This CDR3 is CASSQAVPPYTF.

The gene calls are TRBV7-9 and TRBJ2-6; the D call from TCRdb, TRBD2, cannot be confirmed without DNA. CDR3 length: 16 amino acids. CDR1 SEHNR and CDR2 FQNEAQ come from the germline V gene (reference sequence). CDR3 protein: CASSWRGSSGANVLTF.

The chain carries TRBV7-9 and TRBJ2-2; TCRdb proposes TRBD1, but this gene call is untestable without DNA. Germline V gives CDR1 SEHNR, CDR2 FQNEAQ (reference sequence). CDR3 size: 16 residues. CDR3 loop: CASSISGTRTSGELFF.

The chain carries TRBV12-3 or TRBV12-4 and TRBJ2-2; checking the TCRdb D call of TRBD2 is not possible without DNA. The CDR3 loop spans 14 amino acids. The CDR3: CASSKGLQAGELFF.

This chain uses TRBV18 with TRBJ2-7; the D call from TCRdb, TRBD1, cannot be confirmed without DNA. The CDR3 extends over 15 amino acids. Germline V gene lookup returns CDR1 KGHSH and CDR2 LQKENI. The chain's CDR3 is CASSLLGQGPYEQYF.

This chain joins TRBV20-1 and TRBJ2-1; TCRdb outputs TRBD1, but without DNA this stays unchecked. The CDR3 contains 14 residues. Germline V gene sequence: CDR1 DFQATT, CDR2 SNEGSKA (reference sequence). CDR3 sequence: CSAARGGSYNEQFF.

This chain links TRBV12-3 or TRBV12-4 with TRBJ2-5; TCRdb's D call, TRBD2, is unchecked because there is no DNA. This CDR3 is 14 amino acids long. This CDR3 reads CASSRGRAWETQYF.

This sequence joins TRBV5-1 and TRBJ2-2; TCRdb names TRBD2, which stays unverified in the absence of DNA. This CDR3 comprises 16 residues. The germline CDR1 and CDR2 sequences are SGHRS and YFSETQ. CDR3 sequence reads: CASSLGRLGGTGELFF.

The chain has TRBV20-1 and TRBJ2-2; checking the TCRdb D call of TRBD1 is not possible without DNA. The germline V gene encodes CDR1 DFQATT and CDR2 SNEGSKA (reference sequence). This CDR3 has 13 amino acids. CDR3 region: CSAPTGYSGELFF.

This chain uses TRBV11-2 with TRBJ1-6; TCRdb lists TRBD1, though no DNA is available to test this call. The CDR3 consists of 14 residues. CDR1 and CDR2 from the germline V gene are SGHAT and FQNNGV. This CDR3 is CASSTQVSNSPLHF.

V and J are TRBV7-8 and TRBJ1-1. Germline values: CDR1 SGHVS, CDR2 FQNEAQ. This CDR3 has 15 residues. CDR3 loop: CASSLRWSGNTEAFF.

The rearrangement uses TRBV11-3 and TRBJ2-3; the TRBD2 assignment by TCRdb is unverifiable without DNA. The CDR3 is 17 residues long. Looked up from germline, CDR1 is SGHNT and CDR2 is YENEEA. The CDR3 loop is CASSPGLAGGSADTQYF.

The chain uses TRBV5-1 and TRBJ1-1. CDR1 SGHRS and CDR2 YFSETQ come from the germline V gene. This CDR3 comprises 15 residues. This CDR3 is CASSLGVTKNTEAFF.

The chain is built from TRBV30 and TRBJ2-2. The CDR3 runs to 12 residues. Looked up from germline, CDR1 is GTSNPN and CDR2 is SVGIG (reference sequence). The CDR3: CAWSGTAGELFF. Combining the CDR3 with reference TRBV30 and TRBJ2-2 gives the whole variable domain SQTIHQWPATLVQPVGSPLSLECTVEGTSNPNLYWYRQAAGRGLQLLFYSVGIGQISSEVPQNLSASRPQDRQFILSSKKLLLSDSGFYLCAWSGTAGELFFGEGSRLTVL.

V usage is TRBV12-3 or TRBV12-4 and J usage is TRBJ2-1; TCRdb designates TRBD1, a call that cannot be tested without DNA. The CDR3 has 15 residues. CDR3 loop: CASSSSGTGRNEQFF.

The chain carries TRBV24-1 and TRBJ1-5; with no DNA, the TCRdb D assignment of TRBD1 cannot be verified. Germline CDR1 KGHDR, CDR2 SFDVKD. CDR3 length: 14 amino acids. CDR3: CATSQAAAHQPQHF.

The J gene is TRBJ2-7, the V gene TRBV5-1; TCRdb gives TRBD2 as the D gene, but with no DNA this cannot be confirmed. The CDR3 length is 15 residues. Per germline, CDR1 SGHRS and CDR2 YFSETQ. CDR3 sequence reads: CASSPRLGQRDEQYF.

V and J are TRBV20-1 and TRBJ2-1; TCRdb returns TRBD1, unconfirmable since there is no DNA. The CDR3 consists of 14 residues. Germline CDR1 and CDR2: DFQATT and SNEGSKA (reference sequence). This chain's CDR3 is CSAMGGPIYNEQFF.

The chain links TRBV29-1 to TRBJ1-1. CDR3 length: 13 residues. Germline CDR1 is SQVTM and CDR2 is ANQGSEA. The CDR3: CSVGPGLATEAFF.